Here is one T cell receptor (beta chain) with its context. Antigen unknown. These data belong to a study of chemoradiotherapy in HPV16-positive cancers. Study context: Candidate HPV-specific clones and shared TCR motifs came from a couple of HPV16-positive patients. Points from the study as a whole: Better recurrence-free survival went with HPV-responsive T-cell expansion in HPV16-positive patients. HPV-specific T cells were functionally defined from only a couple of HPV16-positive patients.

V was cut by 4 bases and J by 6 bases, with 11 bases left in between. The CDR3 consists of 13 residues. Germline V CDR1 and CDR2: LGHNT, FRNRAP. The assay was immunoSEQ multiplex PCR, and TCRdb's table has in-frame clones only and misses some. The sample carries more than 9,500 clones, roughly 78% recorded once. Over chemoradiotherapy, repertoires were sampled more than once. The clonotype was recovered from a human donor with HPV-associated anogenital cancer. Collection took place from a patient who underwent chemoradiotherapy. The chain couples TRBV12-5 to TRBJ2-3; D is undetermined. CDR3 residues: CASGSPPRDTQYF. In DNA form, the CDR3 reads TGTGCTAGTGGTTCGCCGCCGAGGGATACGCAGTATTTT.